This T cell receptor (beta chain) was identified in a study of blood T cell repertoires in COVID-19. Study details: Acute and convalescent COVID-19 samples came from the United States, Italy and Spain. PBMCs, B-cell-depleted T cells, or T cells provided the cDNA or gDNA that made up the material.

Profiled with immunoSEQ multiplex PCR; TCRdb holds only in-frame clones, not every one. This repertoire shows about 89,000 clones, roughly 80% found once; its top ten account for 6.3%. The V segment lost 2 bases and the J segment 3 bases; nucleotides outside the gene matches: 6. Germline V gene sequence: CDR1 SGHTA, CDR2 FQGNSA. The CDR3 sequence is 15 residues long. The chain is built from TRBV7-2 and TRBJ1-2; TRBD1 matches 7 bases. The sequencing sample was made of peripheral blood. This receptor was obtained from a man aged 65 to 79 with COVID-19, enrolled during active disease. The CDR3 nucleotides read TGTGCCAGCAGCTTATGGCAGGGGGGAGACTATGGCTACACCTTC. It is translated as CASSLWQGGDYGYTF.